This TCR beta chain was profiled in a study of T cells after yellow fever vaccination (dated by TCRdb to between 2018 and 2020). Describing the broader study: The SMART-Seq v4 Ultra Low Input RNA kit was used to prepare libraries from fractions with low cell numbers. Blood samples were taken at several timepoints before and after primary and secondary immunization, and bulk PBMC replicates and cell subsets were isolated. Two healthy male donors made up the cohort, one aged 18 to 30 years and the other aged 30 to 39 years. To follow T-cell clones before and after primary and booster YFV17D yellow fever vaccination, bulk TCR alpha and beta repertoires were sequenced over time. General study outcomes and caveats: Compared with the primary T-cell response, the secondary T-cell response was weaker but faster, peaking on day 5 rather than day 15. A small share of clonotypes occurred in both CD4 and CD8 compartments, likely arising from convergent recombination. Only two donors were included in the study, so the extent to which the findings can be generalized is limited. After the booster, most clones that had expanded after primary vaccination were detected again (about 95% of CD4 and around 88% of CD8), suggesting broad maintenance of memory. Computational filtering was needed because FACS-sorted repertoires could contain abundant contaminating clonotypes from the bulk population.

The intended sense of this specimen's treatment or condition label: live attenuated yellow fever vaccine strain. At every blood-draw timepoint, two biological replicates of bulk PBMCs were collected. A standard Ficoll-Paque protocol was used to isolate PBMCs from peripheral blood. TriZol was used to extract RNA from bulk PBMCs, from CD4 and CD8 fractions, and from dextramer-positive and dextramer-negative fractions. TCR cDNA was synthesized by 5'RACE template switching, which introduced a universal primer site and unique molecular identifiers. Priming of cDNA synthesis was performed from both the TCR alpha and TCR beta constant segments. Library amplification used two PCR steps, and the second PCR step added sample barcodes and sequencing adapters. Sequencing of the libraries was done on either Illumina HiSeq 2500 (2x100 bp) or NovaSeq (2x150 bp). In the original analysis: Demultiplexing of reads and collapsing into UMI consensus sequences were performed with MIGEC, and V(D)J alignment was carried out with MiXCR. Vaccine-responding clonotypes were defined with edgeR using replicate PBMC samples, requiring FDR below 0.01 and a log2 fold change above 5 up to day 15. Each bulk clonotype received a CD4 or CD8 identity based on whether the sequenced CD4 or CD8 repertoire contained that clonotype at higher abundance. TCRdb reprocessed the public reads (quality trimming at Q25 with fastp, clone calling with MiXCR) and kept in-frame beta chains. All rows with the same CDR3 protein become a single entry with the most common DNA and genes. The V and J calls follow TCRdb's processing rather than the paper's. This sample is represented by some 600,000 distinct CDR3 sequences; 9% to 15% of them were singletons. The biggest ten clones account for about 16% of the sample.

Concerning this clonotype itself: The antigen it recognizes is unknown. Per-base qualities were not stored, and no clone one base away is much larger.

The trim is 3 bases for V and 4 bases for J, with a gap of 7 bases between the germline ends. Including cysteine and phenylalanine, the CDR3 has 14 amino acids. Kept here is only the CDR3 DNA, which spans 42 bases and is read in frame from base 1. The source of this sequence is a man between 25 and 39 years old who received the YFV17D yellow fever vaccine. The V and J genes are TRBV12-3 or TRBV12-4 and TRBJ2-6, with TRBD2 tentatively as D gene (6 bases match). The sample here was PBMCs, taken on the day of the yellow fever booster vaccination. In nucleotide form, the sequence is TGTGCCAGCAGTTTGGCGGGAGGGGCCAACGTCCTGACTTTC. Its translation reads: CASSLAGGANVLTF.